Listed below are T cell receptor beta chains from one sample, sequenced in a study of blood T cell repertoires in COVID-19. Some clones are missing from TCRdb's copy, which holds only in-frame ones; the method was immunoSEQ multiplex PCR. Here the sample spans tens of thousands of clones, approximately 80% being singletons. Input material: peripheral blood. The receptors here all came from a woman older than 75 with active or convalescent COVID-19. CDR3s include the opening cysteine and the closing phenylalanine or tryptophan. D genes are given only for firm matches. Rows give clone size only sometimes, using once, few, many, or a class for an expanded clone.

size	J	D	V	CDR3	DNA
NA	TRBJ1-1	NA	TRBV9	CASSVPDLTGTAFF	TGTGCCAGCAGCGTACCCGACCTCACAGGAACGGCTTTCTTT
NA	TRBJ2-1	TRBD1	TRBV25-1	CASSEGGQGGGEQFF	TGTGCCAGCAGTGAAGGGGGACAGGGGGGAGGTGAGCAGTTCTTC
NA	TRBJ2-2	NA	TRBV11-3	CASSSPYQGNAGELFF	TGTGCCAGCAGCTCCCCCTACCAGGGTAACGCCGGGGAGCTGTTTTTT
NA	TRBJ2-1	TRBD2	TRBV18	CASSPSGGISYNEQFF	TGTGCCAGCTCACCGAGCGGGGGGATTTCCTACAATGAGCAGTTCTTC
NA	TRBJ1-5	NA	TRBV18	CASSPRAGDSNQPQHF	TGTGCCAGCTCACCACGGGCAGGGGATAGCAATCAGCCCCAGCATTTT
NA	TRBJ2-3	TRBD2	TRBV18	CASSPGGISTDTQYF	TGTGCCAGCTCACCCGGGGGGATTAGCACAGATACGCAGTATTTT
once	TRBJ2-3	NA	TRBV13	CASSLERGRGVTDTQYF	TGTGCCAGCAGCTTAGAACGGGGCAGGGGGGTCACAGATACGCAGTATTTT
NA	TRBJ2-6	NA	TRBV6-5	CASSRVSGANVLTF	TGTGCCAGCAGTAGAGTATCTGGGGCCAACGTCCTGACTTTC
NA	TRBJ2-1	TRBD2	TRBV3-1/TRBV3-2	CASSQGGSGSWNEQFF	TGTGCCAGCAGCCAAGGAGGGAGCGGGAGTTGGAATGAGCAGTTCTTC
NA	TRBJ1-5	NA	TRBV15	CATSRERTQPQHF	TGTGCCACCAGCAGAGAAAGAACACAGCCCCAGCATTTT
NA	TRBJ1-1	TRBD1	TRBV7-8	CASSSDRGGEAFF	TGTGCCAGCAGCTCAGACAGGGGTGGAGAAGCTTTCTTT
NA	TRBJ2-5	TRBD2	TRBV11-3	CASSPSGANQETQYF	TGTGCCAGCAGCCCTAGCGGGGCAAATCAAGAGACCCAGTACTTC
once	TRBJ1-1	TRBD1	TRBV24-1	CATRPTGGPEAFF	TGTGCCACCCGACCCACAGGGGGACCTGAAGCTTTCTTT
NA	TRBJ2-2	NA	TRBV30	CAWSVRGGINTGELFF	TGTGCCTGGAGTGTACGTGGGGGGATTAACACCGGGGAGCTGTTTTTT
NA	TRBJ1-5	NA	TRBV5-5	CASSPTGGINQPQHF	TGTGCCAGCAGCCCAACAGGCGGAATTAATCAGCCCCAGCATTTT
NA	TRBJ2-5	TRBD2	TRBV2	CASSEGTSGSTQETQYF	TGTGCCAGCAGTGAAGGGACTAGCGGGAGTACACAAGAGACCCAGTACTTC
NA	TRBJ1-2	NA	TRBV12-3/TRBV12-4	CASSFLRDGYTF	TGTGCCAGCAGTTTTCTCCGGGATGGCTACACCTTC
NA	TRBJ2-5	NA	TRBV29-1	CSVGHVQETQYF	TGCAGCGTCGGACACGTTCAAGAGACCCAGTACTTC
NA	TRBJ2-7	NA	TRBV6-5	CATRGGYEQYF	TGTGCCACAAGAGGGGGCTACGAGCAGTACTTC
NA	TRBJ1-5	NA	TRBV11-1	CASSLREDQPQHF	TGTGCCAGCAGCTTAAGGGAGGATCAGCCCCAGCATTTT
NA	TRBJ2-1	TRBD1	TRBV7-2	CASRQDRGNYNEQFF	TGTGCCAGCAGACAAGACAGGGGAAATTACAATGAGCAGTTCTTC
many	TRBJ1-1	TRBD1	TRBV2	CASRQRGQGRWDTEAFF	TGTGCCAGCAGGCAAAGGGGGCAGGGTAGGTGGGACACTGAAGCTTTCTTT
NA	TRBJ1-2	NA	TRBV9	CASSVNVGPGGYTF	TGTGCCAGCAGCGTAAATGTAGGGCCAGGGGGCTACACCTTC
NA	TRBJ2-1	TRBD2	TRBV15	CATSRLGLAIDEQFF	TGTGCCACCAGCAGACTGGGACTAGCTATCGATGAGCAGTTCTTC
once	TRBJ2-5	TRBD2	TRBV5-4	CASSSSPGGETQYF	TGTGCCAGCAGCTCCTCTCCGGGAGGAGAGACCCAGTACTTC
NA	TRBJ2-7	NA	TRBV7-8	CASSLAGQSYEQYF	TGTGCCAGCAGCTTAGCTGGACAGTCCTACGAGCAGTACTTC
NA	TRBJ1-4	TRBD1	TRBV11-2	CASSEEQGENEKLFF	TGTGCCAGCAGCGAAGAACAGGGGGAGAATGAAAAACTGTTTTTT
NA	TRBJ1-1	NA	TRBV29-1	CSGVTGSTEAFF	TGCAGCGGGGTAACAGGGAGCACTGAAGCTTTCTTT
NA	TRBJ2-3	NA	TRBV5-1	CASSLGGDTQYF	TGCGCCAGCAGCTTGGGAGGTGATACGCAGTATTTT
NA	TRBJ1-6	NA	TRBV28	CASSIPGQSPLHF	TGTGCCAGCAGTATCCCCGGACAGTCACCCCTCCACTTT
NA	TRBJ2-3	TRBD2	TRBV2	CATGLALDTQYF	TGTGCCACCGGACTAGCGTTAGATACGCAGTATTTT
NA	TRBJ2-2	TRBD2	TRBV19	CASGSGRSTGELFF	TGTGCCAGTGGTAGCGGGAGATCTACCGGGGAGCTGTTTTTT
NA	TRBJ1-2	NA	TRBV6-5	CASTQGPGYGGYTF	TGTGCCAGCACCCAGGGTCCCGGGTATGGTGGCTACACCTTC
NA	TRBJ2-3	TRBD1	TRBV5-1	CASSSWGQGVGTDTQYF	TGCGCCAGCAGCTCGTGGGGACAGGGAGTGGGCACAGATACGCAGTATTTT
NA	TRBJ2-2	NA	TRBV5-5	CASSLSPNTGELFF	TGTGCCAGCAGCCTGTCTCCGAACACCGGGGAGCTGTTTTTT
NA	TRBJ1-5	NA	TRBV9	CASSVADSYQPQHF	TGTGCCAGCAGCGTAGCTGACAGTTATCAGCCCCAGCATTTT
NA	TRBJ2-5	NA	TRBV11-2	CASSSRGQNQETQYF	TGTGCCAGCAGCTCCCGGGGACAAAACCAAGAGACCCAGTACTTC
few	TRBJ1-1	NA	TRBV11-2	CASSPGTFGKAFF	TGTGCCAGCAGCCCCGGGACATTTGGCAAAGCTTTCTTT
NA	TRBJ2-3	NA	TRBV7-2	CASSLTFADTQYF	TGTGCCAGCAGCCTAACTTTTGCAGATACGCAGTATTTT
NA	TRBJ1-2	NA	TRBV9	CASSSRGYYGYTF	TGTGCCAGCAGCTCGCGGGGTTACTATGGCTACACCTTC
NA	TRBJ2-7	TRBD2	TRBV18	CASSPAGTSGLAYEQYF	TGTGCCAGCTCACCGGCCGGGACTAGCGGGTTAGCCTACGAGCAGTACTTC
NA	TRBJ1-2	NA	TRBV5-6	CASHRAGGYTF	TGTGCCAGTCACCGGGCGGGGGGCTACACCTTC
once	TRBJ2-5	NA	TRBV6-2/TRBV6-3	CASSYSRETQYF	TGTGCCAGCAGTTACTCGCGCGAGACCCAGTACTTC